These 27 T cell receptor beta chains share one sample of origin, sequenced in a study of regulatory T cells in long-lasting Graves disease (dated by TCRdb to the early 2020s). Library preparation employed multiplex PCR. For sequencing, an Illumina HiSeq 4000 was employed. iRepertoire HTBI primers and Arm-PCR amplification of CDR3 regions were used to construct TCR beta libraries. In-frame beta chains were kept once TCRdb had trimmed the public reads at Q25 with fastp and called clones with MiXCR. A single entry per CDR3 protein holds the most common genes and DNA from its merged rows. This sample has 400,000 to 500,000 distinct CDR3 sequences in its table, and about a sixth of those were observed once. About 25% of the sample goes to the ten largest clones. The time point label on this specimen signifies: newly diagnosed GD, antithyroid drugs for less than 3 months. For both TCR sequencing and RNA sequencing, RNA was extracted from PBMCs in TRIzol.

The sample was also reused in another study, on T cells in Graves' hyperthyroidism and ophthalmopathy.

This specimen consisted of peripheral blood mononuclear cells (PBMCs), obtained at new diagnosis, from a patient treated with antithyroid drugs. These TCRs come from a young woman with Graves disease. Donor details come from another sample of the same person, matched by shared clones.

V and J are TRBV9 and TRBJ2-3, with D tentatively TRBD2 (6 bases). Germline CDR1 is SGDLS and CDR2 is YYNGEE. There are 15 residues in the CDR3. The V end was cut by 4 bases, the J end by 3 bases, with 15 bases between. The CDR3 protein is CASSFSTSGTDTQYF. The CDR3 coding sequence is TGTGCCAGCAGCTTCTCGACTAGTGGTACAGATACGCAGTATTTT.

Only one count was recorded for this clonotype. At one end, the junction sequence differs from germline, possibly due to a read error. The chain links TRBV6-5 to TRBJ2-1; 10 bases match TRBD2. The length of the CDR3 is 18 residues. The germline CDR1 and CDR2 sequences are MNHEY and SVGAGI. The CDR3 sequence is CASSYSRLAGGFYNEQLF. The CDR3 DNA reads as TGTGCCAGCAGTTACTCGAGGTTAGCGGGAGGATTCTACAATGAGCAGCTCTTC.

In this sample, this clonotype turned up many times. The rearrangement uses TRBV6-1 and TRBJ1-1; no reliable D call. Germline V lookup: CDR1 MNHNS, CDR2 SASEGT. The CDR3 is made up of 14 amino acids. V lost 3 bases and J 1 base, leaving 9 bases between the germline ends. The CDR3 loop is CASSDGVQNTEAFF. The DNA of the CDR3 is TGTGCCAGCAGTGACGGGGTACAGAACACTGAAGCTTTCTTT.

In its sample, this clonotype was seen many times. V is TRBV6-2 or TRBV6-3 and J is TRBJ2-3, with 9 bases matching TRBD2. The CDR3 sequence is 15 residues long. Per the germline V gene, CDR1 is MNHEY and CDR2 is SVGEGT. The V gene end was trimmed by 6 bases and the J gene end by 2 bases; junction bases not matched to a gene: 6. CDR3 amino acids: CASRLAGVLTDTQYF. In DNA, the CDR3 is TGTGCCAGCAGGTTAGCGGGAGTCCTCACAGATACGCAGTATTTT.

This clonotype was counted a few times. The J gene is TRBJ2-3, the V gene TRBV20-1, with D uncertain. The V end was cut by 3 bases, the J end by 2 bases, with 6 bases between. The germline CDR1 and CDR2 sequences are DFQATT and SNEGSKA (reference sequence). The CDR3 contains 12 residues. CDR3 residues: CSASIVTDTQYF. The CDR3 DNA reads TGCAGTGCTAGTATTGTCACAGATACGCAGTATTTT.

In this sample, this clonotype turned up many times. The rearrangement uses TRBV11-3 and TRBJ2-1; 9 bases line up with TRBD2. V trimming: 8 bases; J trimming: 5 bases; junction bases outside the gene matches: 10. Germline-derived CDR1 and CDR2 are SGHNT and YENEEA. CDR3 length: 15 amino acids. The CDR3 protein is CASCKLAGINNEQFF. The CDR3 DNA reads TGTGCCAGCTGCAAACTAGCGGGCATCAACAATGAGCAGTTCTTC.

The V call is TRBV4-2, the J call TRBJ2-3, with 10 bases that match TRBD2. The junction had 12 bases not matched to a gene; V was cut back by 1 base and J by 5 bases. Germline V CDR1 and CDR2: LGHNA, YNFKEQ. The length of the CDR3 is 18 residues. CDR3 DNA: TGTGCCAGCAGCCAAGTGATGTCGAGGACTAGCGGTAGAGATACGCAGTATTTT. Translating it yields CASSQVMSRTSGRDTQYF.

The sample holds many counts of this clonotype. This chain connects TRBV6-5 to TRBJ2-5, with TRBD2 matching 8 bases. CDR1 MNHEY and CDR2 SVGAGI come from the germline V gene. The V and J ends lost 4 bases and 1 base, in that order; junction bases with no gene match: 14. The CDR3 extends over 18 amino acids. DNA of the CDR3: TGTGCCAGCAGTTCAAACACCGGGACTAGGTGGTCCCAAGAGACCCAGTACTTC. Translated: CASSSNTGTRWSQETQYF.

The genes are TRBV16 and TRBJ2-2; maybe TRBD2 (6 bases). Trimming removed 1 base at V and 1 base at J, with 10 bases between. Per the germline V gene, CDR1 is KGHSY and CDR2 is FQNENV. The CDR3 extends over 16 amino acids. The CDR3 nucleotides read TGTGCCAGCAGCCAATTAGCTAGCGAGAACACCGGGGAGCTGTTTTTT. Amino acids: CASSQLASENTGELFF.

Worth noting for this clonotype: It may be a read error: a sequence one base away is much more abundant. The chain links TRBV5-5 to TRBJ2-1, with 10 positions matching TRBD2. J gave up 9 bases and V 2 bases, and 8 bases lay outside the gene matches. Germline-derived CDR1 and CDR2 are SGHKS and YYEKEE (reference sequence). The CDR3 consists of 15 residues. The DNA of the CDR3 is TGTGCCAGCAGCTTCTGGACTAGCGGACACAGTGAGCAGTTCTTC. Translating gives CASSFWTSGHSEQFF. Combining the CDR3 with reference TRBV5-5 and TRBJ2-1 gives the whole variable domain DAGVTQSPTHLIKTRGQQVTLRCSPISGHKSVSWYQQVLGQGPQFIFQYYEKEERGRGNFPDRFSARQFPNYSSELNVNALLLGDSALYLCASSFWTSGHSEQFFGPGTRLTVL.

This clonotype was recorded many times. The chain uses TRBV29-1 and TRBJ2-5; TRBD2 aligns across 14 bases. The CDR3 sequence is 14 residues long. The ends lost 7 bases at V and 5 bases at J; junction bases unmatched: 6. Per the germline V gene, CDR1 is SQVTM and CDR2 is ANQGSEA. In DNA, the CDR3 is TGCAGCGCTTCGGGACTAGCGGGAGTTGAGACCCAGTACTTC. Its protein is CSASGLAGVETQYF.

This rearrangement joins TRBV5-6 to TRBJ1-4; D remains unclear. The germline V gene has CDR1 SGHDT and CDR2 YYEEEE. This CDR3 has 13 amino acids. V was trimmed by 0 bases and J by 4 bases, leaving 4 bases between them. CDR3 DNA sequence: TGTGCCAGCAGCTTGGTACTTAATGAAAAACTGTTTTTT. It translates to CASSLVLNEKLFF.

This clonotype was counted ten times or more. As DNA, the CDR3 is TGTGCCAGCAGTAAGGGACTCCGCTCCTACGAGCAGTACTTC. Residues: CASSKGLRSYEQYF. The chain has TRBV12-3 or TRBV12-4 and TRBJ2-7, with a weak D call TRBD2 (6 bases). The V and J ends lost 5 bases and 0 bases respectively, with 11 bases between them. The CDR3 extends over 14 amino acids.

CDR3 sequence: CASSFGTGGSSYNSPLHF. The CDR3 DNA follows: TGTGCCAGCAGCTTCGGGACAGGGGGCAGCTCCTATAATTCACCCCTCCACTTT. V gene TRBV7-9 combines with J gene TRBJ1-6, with TRBD1 identical over 12 bases. Germline V CDR1 and CDR2: SEHNR, FQNEAQ (reference sequence). The V gene end was trimmed by 3 bases and the J gene end by 0 bases; junction bases not matched to a gene: 3. The CDR3 spans 18 residues.

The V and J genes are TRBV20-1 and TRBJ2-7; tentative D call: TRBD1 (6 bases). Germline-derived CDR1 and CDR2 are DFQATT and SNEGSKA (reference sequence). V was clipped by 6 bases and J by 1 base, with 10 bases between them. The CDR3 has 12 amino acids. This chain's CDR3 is CSAVGASYEQYF. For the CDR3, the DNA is TGCAGTGCGGTGGGGGCTTCCTACGAGCAGTACTTC.

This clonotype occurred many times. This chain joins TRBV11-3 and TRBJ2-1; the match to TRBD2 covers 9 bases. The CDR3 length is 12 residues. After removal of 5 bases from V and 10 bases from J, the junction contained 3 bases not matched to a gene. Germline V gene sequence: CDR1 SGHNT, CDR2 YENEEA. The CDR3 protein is CASSHGLAEQFF. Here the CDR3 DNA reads TGTGCCAGCAGCCATGGACTAGCGGAGCAGTTCTTC.

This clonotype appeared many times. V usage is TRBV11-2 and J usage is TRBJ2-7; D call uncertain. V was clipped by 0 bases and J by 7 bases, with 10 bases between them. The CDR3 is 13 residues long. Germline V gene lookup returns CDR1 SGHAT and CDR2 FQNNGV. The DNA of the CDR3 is TGTGCCAGCAGCTTAGATCAGGTTTATGAGCAGTACTTC. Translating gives CASSLDQVYEQYF.

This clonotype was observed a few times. The CDR3 DNA is TGTGCCAGCAGCTTTGGCAGGGCCTCCCAAGAGACCCAGTACTTC. This codes for CASSFGRASQETQYF. This chain joins TRBV5-4 and TRBJ2-5; a weak D match, TRBD1 (5 bases). Germline CDR1 and CDR2: SGHNT and YYREEE (reference sequence). The CDR3 spans 15 residues. V lost 2 bases and J 1 base, leaving 12 bases between the germline ends.

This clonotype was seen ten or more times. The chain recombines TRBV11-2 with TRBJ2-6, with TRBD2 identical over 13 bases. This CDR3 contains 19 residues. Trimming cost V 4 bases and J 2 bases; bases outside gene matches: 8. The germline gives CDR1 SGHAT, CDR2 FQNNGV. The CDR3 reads CASSSRGGLAGPGANVLTF. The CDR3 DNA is TGTGCCAGCAGCTCCCGGGGGGGACTAGCGGGACCTGGGGCCAACGTCCTGACTTTC.

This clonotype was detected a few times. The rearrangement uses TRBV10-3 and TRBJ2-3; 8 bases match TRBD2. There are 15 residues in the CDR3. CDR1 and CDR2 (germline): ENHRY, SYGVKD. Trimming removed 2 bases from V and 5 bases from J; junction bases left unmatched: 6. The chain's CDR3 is CAISEEAGEGDTQYF. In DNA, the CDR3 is TGTGCCATCAGTGAGGAAGCGGGAGAGGGAGATACGCAGTATTTT.

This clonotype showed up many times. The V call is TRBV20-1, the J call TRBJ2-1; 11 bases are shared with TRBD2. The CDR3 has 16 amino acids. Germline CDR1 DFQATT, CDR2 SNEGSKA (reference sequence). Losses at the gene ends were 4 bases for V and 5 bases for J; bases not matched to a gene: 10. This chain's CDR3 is CSATRSGRAWDNEQFF. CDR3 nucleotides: TGCAGTGCTACCCGTAGCGGGAGGGCCTGGGACAATGAGCAGTTCTTC.

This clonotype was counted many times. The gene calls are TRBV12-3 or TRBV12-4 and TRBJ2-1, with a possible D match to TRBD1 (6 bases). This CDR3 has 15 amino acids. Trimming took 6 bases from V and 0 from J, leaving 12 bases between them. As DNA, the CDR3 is TGTGCCAGCAGACCTAGGGGGAGCTCCTACAATGAGCAGTTCTTC. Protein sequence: CASRPRGSSYNEQFF.

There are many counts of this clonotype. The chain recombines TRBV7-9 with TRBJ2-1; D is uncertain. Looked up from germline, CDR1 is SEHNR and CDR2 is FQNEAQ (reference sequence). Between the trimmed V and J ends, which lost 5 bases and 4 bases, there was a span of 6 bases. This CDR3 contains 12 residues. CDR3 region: CASSPEYNEQFF. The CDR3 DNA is TGTGCCAGCAGCCCCGAATACAATGAGCAGTTCTTC.

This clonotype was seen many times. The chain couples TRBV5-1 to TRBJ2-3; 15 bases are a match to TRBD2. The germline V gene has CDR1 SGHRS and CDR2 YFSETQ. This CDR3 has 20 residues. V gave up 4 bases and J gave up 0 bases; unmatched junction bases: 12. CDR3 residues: CASSRFGTSGRPASTDTQYF. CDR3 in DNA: TGCGCCAGCAGCCGGTTTGGGACTAGCGGGAGGCCCGCTAGCACAGATACGCAGTATTTT.

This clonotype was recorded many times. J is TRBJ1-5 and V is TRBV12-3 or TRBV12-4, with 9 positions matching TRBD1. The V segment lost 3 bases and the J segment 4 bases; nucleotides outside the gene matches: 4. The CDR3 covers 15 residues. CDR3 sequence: CASSFRTGVNQPQHF. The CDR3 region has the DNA TGTGCCAGCAGTTTTAGGACAGGGGTTAATCAGCCCCAGCATTTT.

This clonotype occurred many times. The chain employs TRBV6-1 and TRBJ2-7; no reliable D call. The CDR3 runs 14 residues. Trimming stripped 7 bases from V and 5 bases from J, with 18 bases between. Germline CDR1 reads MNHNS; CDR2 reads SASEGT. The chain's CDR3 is CASTVGRRAHEQYF. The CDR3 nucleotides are TGTGCCAGCACCGTCGGACGAAGGGCCCACGAGCAGTACTTC.

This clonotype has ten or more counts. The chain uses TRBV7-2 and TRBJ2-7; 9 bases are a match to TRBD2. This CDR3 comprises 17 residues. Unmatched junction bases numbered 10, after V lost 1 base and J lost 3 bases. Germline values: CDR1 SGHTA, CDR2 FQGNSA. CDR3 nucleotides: TGTGCCAGCAGCTTAGGAAGAATCAGAGCGGGAGGCTACGAGCAGTACTTC. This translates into CASSLGRIRAGGYEQYF.